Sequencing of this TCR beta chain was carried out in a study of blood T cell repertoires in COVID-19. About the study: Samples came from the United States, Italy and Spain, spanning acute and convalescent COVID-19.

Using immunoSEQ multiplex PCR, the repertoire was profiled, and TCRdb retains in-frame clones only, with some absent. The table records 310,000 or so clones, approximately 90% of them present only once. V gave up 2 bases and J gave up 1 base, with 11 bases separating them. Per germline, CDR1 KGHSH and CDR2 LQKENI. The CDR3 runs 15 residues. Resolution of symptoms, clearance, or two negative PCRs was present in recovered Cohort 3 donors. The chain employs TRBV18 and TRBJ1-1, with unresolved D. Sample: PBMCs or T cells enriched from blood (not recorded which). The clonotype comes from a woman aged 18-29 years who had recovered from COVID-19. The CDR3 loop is CASSPTIGSNTEAFF. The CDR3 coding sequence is TGTGCCAGCTCACCAACAATCGGGTCGAACACTGAAGCTTTCTTT.